The 8 T cell receptor beta chains reported below all come from one sample, sequenced in a study of blood T cell repertoires in COVID-19. This table comes from immunoSEQ multiplex PCR, and its TCRdb copy is limited to in-frame clones, with some not included. Here the sample spans a few hundred thousand clones, around 90% being singletons. What was sequenced was peripheral blood. The receptors stem from a man aged 60 to 75 who had recovered from COVID-19.

The chain employs TRBV7-2 and TRBJ2-1; D perhaps matches TRBD2 (6 bases). The ends were cut back, 6 bases at V and 10 bases at J, with 16 bases in the middle. The V gene's germline CDR1 is SGHTA and CDR2 FQGNSA. This CDR3 has 13 amino acids. The CDR3 spells CASSRDFSGEQFF. The CDR3, as DNA: TGTGCCAGCAGTCGGGACTTTTCAGGCGAGCAGTTCTTC.

The chain has TRBV21-1 and TRBJ2-1; the DNA was not used to check the table's D call, TRBD1. TRBV21-1 is annotated as a pseudogene. This CDR3 spans 16 amino acids. CDR3 loop: CASSKPTGSVYNEQFF. CDR3 bases: TGTGCCAGCAGCAAACCGACAGGGTCGGTATACAATGAGCAGTTCTTC.

V and J are TRBV21-1 and TRBJ2-1; TRBD1, as called in the table, went unchecked against the DNA. TRBV21-1 is a pseudogene locus. CDR3 size: 17 residues. CDR3 DNA sequence: TGTGCCAGCAGCACCTGTGAGAGGGGACAGCCCAACAATGAGCAGTTCTTC. It yields the protein CASSTCERGQPNNEQFF.

J is TRBJ1-2 and V is TRBV7-3; D uncertain. The CDR3 extends over 13 amino acids. The V gene's germline CDR1 is SGHTA and CDR2 FQGTGA. V was clipped by 4 bases and J by 0 bases, with 6 bases between them. The CDR3 region is CASSSRANYGYTF. The CDR3 DNA is TGTGCCAGCAGCTCGAGAGCTAACTATGGCTACACCTTC.

The rearrangement uses TRBV19 and TRBJ1-5, with 10 nucleotides matching TRBD1. V dropped 5 bases and J dropped 4; count of bases not matched to a gene: 2. CDR3 length: 14 residues. Looked up from germline, CDR1 is LNHDA and CDR2 is SQIVND (reference sequence). The CDR3 spells CASSGTGVNQPQHF. The CDR3 DNA reads as TGTGCCAGTAGTGGGACAGGGGTTAATCAGCCCCAGCATTTT.

The chain couples TRBV5-6 to TRBJ1-5; D gene ambiguous. V lost 4 bases, J lost 7 bases, and 18 bases lay in between. The CDR3 runs 15 residues. CDR1 and CDR2 from the germline V gene are SGHDT and YYEEEE. The CDR3: CASSGGLDGGQPQHF. CDR3 bases: TGTGCCAGCAGCGGCGGACTGGATGGAGGCCAGCCCCAGCATTTT. The whole variable domain, filled in from reference TRBV5-6 and TRBJ1-5, reads DAGVTQSPTHLIKTRGQQVTLRCSPKSGHDTVSWYQQALGQGPQFIFQYYEEEERQRGNFPDRFSGHQFPNYSSELNVNALLLGDSALYLCASSGGLDGGQPQHFGDGTRLSIL.

The chain uses TRBV3-1 (or the pseudogene TRBV3-2) and TRBJ2-3, with TRBD2 matching 10 bases. The length of the CDR3 is 16 residues. Germline V gene sequence: CDR1 LGHDT, CDR2 YNNKEL (reference sequence). Trimming removed 4 bases from V and 2 bases from J; junction bases left unmatched: 6. The CDR3 bases are TGTGCCAGCAGCCTTCCTAGCGGGGGCCCCACAGATACGCAGTATTTT. It specifies CASSLPSGGPTDTQYF.

The rearrangement uses TRBV4-2 and TRBJ1-1, with a possible D match to TRBD1 (6 bases). The CDR3 length is 17 residues. V was clipped by 1 base and J by 3 bases, with 18 bases between them. The germline CDR1 and CDR2 sequences are LGHNA and YNFKEQ. Here the CDR3 DNA reads TGTGCCAGCAGCCAAGGAGTTCGGAACAGGGCGCACACTGAAGCTTTCTTT. This encodes CASSQGVRNRAHTEAFF.